This TCR beta chain was found in a study of blood T cell repertoires in COVID-19. Overall study context: Donors in the United States, Italy and Spain gave samples during acute or convalescent COVID-19. PBMCs, B-cell-depleted T cells, or T cells were the source of the cDNA or gDNA that made up the material.

Methods used by the authors: Cell counts per sample came from amplifying reference gene primers. Profiling relied on immunoSEQ multiplex PCR, and the TCRdb table lists in-frame clones only, not all of them. V, J and clone size derive from that table, while D and trimming were established from the DNA sequence. The sample comprises around 190,000 clones, 88% of which are singletons, and about 4.5% rests with the top ten. Germline CDR1 reads SGHAT; CDR2 reads FQNNGV. The CDR3 runs 14 residues. The germline V and J ends were trimmed by 5 bases and 2 bases, with 13 bases remaining between them. The rearrangement uses TRBV11-2 and TRBJ2-7; D is ambiguous. The sequencing sample was made of peripheral blood. The sequence came from a human donor in a cohort sampled during active COVID-19. The CDR3 sequence: CASSRLLGPYEQYF. The DNA for the CDR3 is TGTGCCAGCAGCCGTCTTCTTGGGCCCTACGAGCAGTACTTC.